This T cell receptor beta chain was captured in a study of brain T cells in children with intractable seizures. Assay: immunoSEQ multiplex PCR; the TCRdb copy retains only in-frame clones and omits some. The sample lists around 80,000 clones; more than 75% were seen once. The germline V gene has CDR1 SGHNT and CDR2 YYREEE (reference sequence). V was pared by 3 bases and J by 2 bases, with 4 bases of the junction left unmatched. The CDR3 totals 14 residues. The sample here was peripheral blood, taken at surgery. The chain links TRBV5-4 to TRBJ1-2; TRBD1 agrees at 7 bases. This clonotype was obtained from a girl aged 2 to 9 with Rasmussen encephalitis and intractable seizures. CDR3 protein: CASSSGTDNYGYTF. The CDR3 DNA is TGTGCCAGCAGCTCAGGGACAGACAACTATGGCTACACCTTC.